The T cell receptor beta chain described here comes from a study of blood T cells in healthy people across ages. Regarding the study as a whole: When set beside aged donors, long-lived donors presented more naive CD4+ cells and higher diversity. There was no known CMV status for donors, so expanded clonotype changes were possibly confounded. Significant beta diversity loss was already apparent by age approximately 42, declining roughly linearly.

A word on this clonotype: Its antigen is unidentified. At one end the junction does not follow the germline gene, possibly because of a read error.

A sample-barcoded 5' primer and a J-beta primer mix were used in a second PCR of roughly 7 to 11 cycles. Sequencing recovered at least 2.5 million CDR3-containing paired-end reads from each sample. TCRdb passed the 5' RACE reads through MiXCR, listing each CDR3 protein once. The sample carries about 1.5 million distinct CDR3 sequences, 42% recorded once. The sequencing input was blood. The TCR originated in a woman between 18 and 29 years old in good health.

CDR3 loop: CASSLILANTEPFF. As DNA, the CDR3 is TGTGCCAGCAGCTTAATCCTAGCGAACACTGAACCTTTCTTT. The J gene is TRBJ1-1, the V gene TRBV7-9; D uncertain. Germline V gene sequence: CDR1 SEHNR, CDR2 FQNEAQ (reference sequence). This CDR3 is built from 14 residues.